This TCR beta chain appears in the sequencing data of a study of blood T cell repertoires in COVID-19. Study in general: PBMCs, B-cell-depleted T cells, or T cells were the source of the cDNA or gDNA that made up the material.

This CDR3 region has 16 residues. Trimming left V 2 bases short and J 6 bases short, with 17 bases between. Germline V lookup: CDR1 LNHDA, CDR2 SQIVND (reference sequence). Clones were read by immunoSEQ multiplex PCR, and TCRdb kept only the in-frame ones, dropping some. The sample holds 95,000 to 100,000 clones, 92% seen once. The clonotype originates from a man in his forties or fifties with active COVID-19. Sequenced: peripheral blood. The V call is TRBV19, the J call TRBJ2-1, with D possibly TRBD1 on 6 matching bases. The CDR3 coding sequence is TGTGCCAGTAGTATAATAGTACAGGGTGAAGGCAATGAGCAGTTCTTC. Protein product: CASSIIVQGEGNEQFF.